The 27 T cell receptor beta chains reported below all come from one sample, sequenced in a study of T cell responses to AZD1222 COVID-19 vaccine. Profiling relied on immunoSEQ multiplex PCR, and the TCRdb table lists in-frame clones only, not all of them. The table lists approximately 270,000 clones, roughly 93% of them singletons. The sequenced sample was peripheral blood, obtained 28 days after the second AZD1222 dose. The receptors stem from an adult who received the AZD1222 COVID-19 vaccine.

This clone was recorded a few times. This chain uses TRBV6-2 or TRBV6-3 with TRBJ1-1, with D tentatively TRBD1 (6 bases). Germline CDR1 and CDR2: MNHEY and SVGEGT. The CDR3 consists of 14 residues. V lost 2 bases and J lost 4, with 11 bases in between. The CDR3 bases are TGTGCCAGCAGTTACGGCCAGACAGGCACTGAAGCTTTCTTT. This translates into CASSYGQTGTEAFF.

This clone came up once. The rearrangement links TRBV4-1 to TRBJ1-5; unclear D gene. The CDR3 sequence is 15 residues long. V was cut by 2 bases and J by 4 bases, with 12 bases left in between. In germline, CDR1 is MGHRA, CDR2 YSYEKL. The CDR3 region has the DNA TGCGCCAGCAGCCAAAGTTTGGCGGGGAATCAGCCCCAGCATTTT. It encodes CASSQSLAGNQPQHF.

On this clone: The sample contains more than one DNA sequence encoding this CDR3. For the CDR3, the DNA is TGCGCCAGCAGTATAACTAGCGGTTCCTACGAGCAGTACTTC. Translating it yields CASSITSGSYEQYF. The chain carries TRBV5-1 and TRBJ2-7, with 8 bases identical to TRBD2. Germline-derived CDR1 and CDR2 are SGHRS and YFSETQ. V shed 5 bases and J 1 base; nucleotides not matched to a gene: 5. The CDR3 loop spans 14 amino acids.

V and J are TRBV3-1 (or the pseudogene TRBV3-2) and TRBJ1-2; 9 nucleotides agree with TRBD1. The CDR3 is 14 residues long. CDR1 LGHDT and CDR2 YNNKEL come from the germline V gene (reference sequence). Losses at the gene ends were 2 bases for V and 6 bases for J; bases not matched to a gene: 4. Here the CDR3 reads CASSQLQGANGYTF. As DNA, the CDR3 is TGTGCCAGCAGCCAATTACAGGGGGCGAATGGCTACACCTTC.

The chain couples TRBV7-2 to TRBJ2-7, with D unresolved. Trimming cost V 5 bases and J 3 bases, with 17 bases left between them. The CDR3 runs 15 residues. Germline V gene lookup returns CDR1 SGHTA and CDR2 FQGNSA. CDR3 nucleotides: TGTGCCAGCAGCCCTGACGCTAAAGCCCTCTACGAGCAGTACTTC. Amino acids: CASSPDAKALYEQYF. Full variable domain (missing parts from reference TRBV7-2 and TRBJ2-7): GAGVSQSPSNKVTEKGKDVELRCDPISGHTALYWYRQSLGQGLEFLIYFQGNSAPDKSGLPSDRFSAERTGGSVSTLTIQRTQQEDSAVYLCASSPDAKALYEQYFGPGTRLTVT.

The V call is TRBV28, the J call TRBJ1-2; D gene unclear. V lost 6 bases, J lost 6 bases, and 11 bases lay in between. The germline V gene encodes CDR1 MDHEN and CDR2 SYDVKM. The CDR3 has 12 amino acids. In DNA form, the CDR3 reads TGTGCCAGCAGCCTCGAATCTCATGGCTACACCTTC. The encoded protein is CASSLESHGYTF.

The V call is TRBV5-1, the J call TRBJ1-2, with TRBD1 as a possible D gene (5 bases). Looked up from germline, CDR1 is SGHRS and CDR2 is YFSETQ. There are 15 residues in the CDR3. V lost 0 bases to trimming and J lost 2 bases, with 11 bases between them. The CDR3 nucleotides read TGCGCCAGCAGCTTGGGGCGGGCAGGGAACTATGGCTACACCTTC. Translating it yields CASSLGRAGNYGYTF.

This chain uses TRBV7-2 with TRBJ1-1; D is possibly TRBD1 (5 bases). V was clipped by 3 bases and J by 0 bases, with 17 bases between them. CDR3 length: 17 amino acids. From germline, CDR1 is SGHTA and CDR2 FQGNSA. In DNA form, the CDR3 reads TGTGCCAGCAGCTTTCCCCCACAGGCGAGGCTGAACACTGAAGCTTTCTTT. This sequence encodes CASSFPPQARLNTEAFF.

The chain couples TRBV2 to TRBJ2-1, with a possible D match to TRBD2 (5 bases). Germline V lookup: CDR1 SNHLY, CDR2 FYNNEI. CDR3 size: 14 residues. The ends were cut back, 6 bases at V and 4 bases at J, with 13 bases in the middle. The CDR3 nucleotides read TGTGCCAGCAGGCCGGGGAGCAGTTACAATGAGCAGTTCTTC. Protein: CASRPGSSYNEQFF.

V and J are TRBV3-1 (or the pseudogene TRBV3-2) and TRBJ2-7; unclear D gene. Germline V gene sequence: CDR1 LGHDT, CDR2 YNNKEL (reference sequence). The CDR3 contains 11 residues. The V gene lost 4 bases and the J gene lost 2 bases, with 3 bases spanning the gap. DNA for the CDR3: TGTGCCAGCAGCCGAGCCTACGAGCAGTACTTC. It codes for CASSRAYEQYF.

The chain carries TRBV6-5 and TRBJ2-1; TRBD2 aligns across 8 bases. The CDR3 consists of 16 residues. J lost 7 bases, V lost 4 bases, and 12 bases had no gene match. Germline CDR1 MNHEY, CDR2 SVGAGI. The CDR3 bases are TGTGCCAGCAGTTTCGCGCGGGGGGAGTTCATAAATGAGCAGTTCTTC. It is translated as CASSFARGEFINEQFF.

The genes are TRBV9 and TRBJ1-2; D is ambiguous. The CDR3 spans 14 residues. V was clipped by 6 bases and J by 4 bases, with 16 bases between them. Per germline, CDR1 SGDLS and CDR2 YYNGEE. The CDR3 here is CASTSPPGGYGYTF. The CDR3, as DNA: TGTGCCAGCACGAGCCCCCCAGGTGGCTATGGCTACACCTTC.

The chain recombines TRBV19 with TRBJ1-6; TRBD1 might be the D (5 bases). Trimming removed 4 bases from V and 10 bases from J, with 14 bases in between. Germline-derived CDR1 and CDR2 are LNHDA and SQIVND (reference sequence). The CDR3 is 14 residues long. The chain's CDR3 is CASSKDSTASPLHF. The CDR3 DNA follows: TGTGCCAGTAGTAAAGACAGCACGGCGTCACCCCTCCACTTT. The full variable domain, in which reference TRBV19 and TRBJ1-6 provide the parts outside the CDR3, is DGGITQSPKYLFRKEGQNVTLSCEQNLNHDAMYWYRQDPGQGLRLIYYSQIVNDFQKGDIAEGYSVSREKKESFPLTVTSAQKNPTAFYLCASSKDSTASPLHFGNGTRLTVT.

The chain joins TRBV3-1 (or the pseudogene TRBV3-2) to TRBJ2-1; D could derive from TRBD1 or TRBD2 (5 bases each). Germline V gives CDR1 LGHDT, CDR2 YNNKEL (reference sequence). This CDR3 region has 14 residues. With 6 bases removed from V and 8 bases from J, the gap between germline ends came to 17 bases. CDR3: CASRNSGARDEQFF. In DNA, the CDR3 is TGTGCCAGCAGGAACTCCGGGGCCCGCGATGAGCAGTTCTTC.

The V and J genes are TRBV28 and TRBJ2-7; D perhaps matches TRBD2 (6 bases). Germline assignment: CDR1 MDHEN and CDR2 SYDVKM. V gave up 10 bases and J gave up 3 bases, with 16 bases separating them. This CDR3 is 13 amino acids long. The CDR3 DNA sequence: TGTGCCACTAGCGTCCTCCAGGTCTACGAGCAGTACTTC. This gives the protein CATSVLQVYEQYF.

This clone has a handful of counts. This chain connects TRBV24-1 to TRBJ1-5, with a tentative D call TRBD1 (6 bases). This CDR3 is 12 amino acids long. Germline lookup yields CDR1 KGHDR and CDR2 SFDVKD. V was clipped by 4 bases and J by 14 bases, with 14 bases between them. The DNA of the CDR3 is TGTGCCACCAGTGACCTAACGGGACATAAGCATTTT. Translating gives CATSDLTGHKHF.

This clone has just one count. The chain links TRBV4-1 to TRBJ2-2; D is undetermined. V dropped 4 bases and J dropped 0 bases, with 9 bases sitting between them. The length of the CDR3 is 15 residues. CDR1 is MGHRA and CDR2 is YSYEKL in the germline V gene. CDR3: CASSPLSANTGELFF. The CDR3 bases are TGCGCCAGCAGCCCCCTTTCAGCGAACACCGGGGAGCTGTTTTTT.

The chain combines TRBV11-1 with TRBJ2-7; a possible D gene is TRBD1 (6 bases). The CDR3 is 15 amino acids. V was shortened by 2 bases and J by 2 bases, with 13 bases between the two germline ends. CDR1 and CDR2 from the germline V gene are SGHAT and FQDESV (reference sequence). The CDR3 nucleotides are TGTGCCAGCAGCTTAAGGGGGACGGCCACCTACGAGCAGTACTTC. It yields the protein CASSLRGTATYEQYF.

The rearrangement links TRBV19 to TRBJ2-7; 9 nucleotides line up with TRBD1. The CDR3 loop spans 15 amino acids. Germline CDR1 is LNHDA and CDR2 is SQIVND (reference sequence). With V trimmed by 3 bases and J by 3 bases, 6 bases remained unmatched. The CDR3 DNA follows: TGTGCCAGTAGTATCCGACAGGGGGGTAACTACGAGCAGTACTTC. Its protein product is CASSIRQGGNYEQYF.

The rearrangement uses TRBV15 and TRBJ1-5; 8 nucleotides match TRBD1. This CDR3 is built from 17 residues. Germline trimming cut 5 bases from V and 5 bases from J; bases unmatched to any gene: 14. CDR1 LNHNV and CDR2 YYDKDF come from the germline V gene (reference sequence). The CDR3 region has the DNA TGTGCCACCAGCCGATATTTAGGACAGGGAGGAGATCAGCCCCAGCATTTT. Translated: CATSRYLGQGGDQPQHF.

The chain uses TRBV18 and TRBJ2-1; TRBD2 agrees at 11 bases. The CDR3 runs 14 residues. Looked up from germline, CDR1 is KGHSH and CDR2 is LQKENI. V gave up 6 bases and J gave up 6 bases; unmatched junction bases: 4. For the CDR3, the DNA is TGTGCCAGCTCCGGGACTAGCGGCCCCAATGAGCAGTTCTTC. It encodes CASSGTSGPNEQFF.

V and J are TRBV2 and TRBJ1-2; TRBD1 is a possible D gene (5 bases). Germline CDR1 is SNHLY and CDR2 is FYNNEI. Trimming cost V 5 bases and J 8 bases, with 12 bases left between them. CDR3 size: 12 residues. As DNA, the CDR3 is TGTGCCAGCAGTCGGGACCATCCCGGCTACACCTTC. Protein sequence: CASSRDHPGYTF.

This clone occurred a few times. The chain joins TRBV3-1 (or the pseudogene TRBV3-2) to TRBJ1-2; D gene ambiguous. CDR1 and CDR2 from the germline V gene are LGHDT and YNNKEL (reference sequence). V was pared by 2 bases and J by 4 bases, with 8 bases between. The CDR3 covers 13 residues. CDR3 coding DNA: TGTGCCAGCAGCCAATCAGATCTCTATGGCTACACCTTC. Its translation: CASSQSDLYGYTF.

V usage is TRBV6-5 and J usage is TRBJ2-3; TRBD1 aligns across 11 bases. The CDR3 is 16 amino acids. Trimming removed 4 bases from V and 2 bases from J; junction bases left unmatched: 5. Germline V gene sequence: CDR1 MNHEY, CDR2 SVGAGI. CDR3 region: CASSSRDRGFTDTQYF. As DNA, the CDR3 is TGTGCCAGCAGTTCCCGGGACAGGGGGTTCACAGATACGCAGTATTTT.

The chain uses TRBV7-8 and TRBJ1-5, with D possibly being TRBD1 (6 bases). Trimming removed 0 bases from V and 7 bases from J, with 10 bases in between. Germline V CDR1 and CDR2: SGHVS, FQNEAQ. The CDR3 sequence is 14 residues long. In DNA form, the CDR3 reads TGTGCCAGCAGCTTAGCCCGGACAGACCAGCCCCAGCATTTT. The encoded protein is CASSLARTDQPQHF.

CDR3 sequence (DNA): TGCAGCGCCGCGTACCCCCGGACTAGCGGTTTTAGAAGGCAGTACTTC. Its translation is CSAAYPRTSGFRRQYF. The chain links TRBV29-1 to TRBJ2-7; TRBD2 agrees at 10 bases. The V and J ends lost 7 bases and 9 bases, in that order; junction bases with no gene match: 21. The CDR3 has 16 residues. The V gene's germline CDR1 is SQVTM and CDR2 ANQGSEA.

The rearrangement uses TRBV11-2 and TRBJ2-7; D possibly corresponds to TRBD2 (6 bases). The CDR3 runs 12 residues. Trimming took off 5 bases at V and 4 bases at J, with 9 bases between the two ends. The germline V gene has CDR1 SGHAT and CDR2 FQNNGV. CDR3 residues: CASSPGGYEQYF. CDR3 sequence (DNA): TGTGCCAGCAGCCCCGGGGGATACGAGCAGTACTTC.